The T cell receptor beta chain described here comes from a study of blood T cell repertoires in COVID-19. Sequencing was performed with immunoSEQ multiplex PCR; in TCRdb, only in-frame clones are kept and a portion is missing. This sample has about 110,000 clones, with around 79% found just once. Germline CDR1 reads SGHNT; CDR2 reads YENEEA. V lost 6 bases, J lost 2 bases, and 10 bases stayed unmatched. The CDR3 consists of 16 residues. Input material: peripheral blood. This sequence joins TRBV11-3 and TRBJ1-2, with 9 nucleotides matching TRBD1. This clonotype originated in an elderly woman with active or convalescent COVID-19. In DNA form, the CDR3 reads TGTGCCAGCAGTTACTCGGGACAGGGTAGGAACTATGGCTACACCTTC. Translating gives CASSYSGQGRNYGYTF.